The clone carrying this TCR beta chain was counted once. Methods used by the authors: Reference gene primer amplification in the assay estimated nucleated cell counts. Some clones are missing from TCRdb's copy, which holds only in-frame ones; the method was immunoSEQ multiplex PCR. The V and J calls and clone size are taken from that table; D and trimming were inferred from the DNA. The sample records about 230,000 clones, about 79% being singletons. This CDR3 has 15 residues. The ends lost 4 bases at V and 2 bases at J; junction bases unmatched: 5. Germline loops: CDR1 SGHNT, CDR2 YENEEA. This sample was included in a study of blood T cell repertoires in COVID-19.

This sequence was found in a man aged 35-49 years who had recovered from COVID-19. This chain links TRBV11-3 with TRBJ2-5; 9 bases agree with TRBD1. The sequenced material came from peripheral blood. The CDR3 DNA is TGTGCCAGCAGCTCCCGGGACAGGGCTCAAGAGACCCAGTACTTC. Its protein is CASSSRDRAQETQYF.